This TCR beta chain derives from a study of T cells in Graves' hyperthyroidism and ophthalmopathy. The study enrolled patients aged 18 to 65 with newly diagnosed hyperthyroidism of under 2 months' duration. PBMCs were sourced from approximately 9.3 ml fresh peripheral blood. The sample holds many counts of this clonotype. The antigen is not known. Authors of the study amplified TCR beta CDR3 regions from RNA transcripts. A set of HTBI primers served as the primers for a first-round RT-PCR of the TCR CDR3. TCRdb redid the calling of the multiplex PCR reads with MiXCR, one entry per CDR3 protein. There are 300,000 to 450,000 distinct CDR3 sequences in the sample; roughly 13% occur only once, and around 20% lies in the top ten. The CDR3 runs 12 residues. Trimming pared 0 bases from V and 7 bases from J, leaving 7 bases between. The germline V gene encodes CDR1 DFQATT and CDR2 SNEGSKA (reference sequence).

Broader study findings: Onset of ophthalmopathy came a median 6.5 months after the model predicted it.

The V call is TRBV20-1, the J call TRBJ2-1; D is uncertain. The clonotype originates from a man aged 30 to 45 with Graves' hyperthyroidism that later progressed to Graves' ophthalmopathy. Sequencing was done on a sample of blood. The CDR3 here is CSAREARNEQFF. The DNA of the CDR3 is TGCAGTGCTAGAGAGGCGCGAAATGAGCAGTTCTTC.